This entry describes one T cell receptor beta chain. Genomic DNA (from each subset) was split evenly across several immunoSEQ plates. Libraries were prepared by immunoSEQ multiplex PCR; TCRdb keeps only in-frame clonotypes and omits some of them. The sample holds about 2,200,000 clones, roughly 91% seen once. Naive CD8 cells comprised CD45RO-negative, CCR7-positively selected cells, excluding terminally differentiated effector memory CD45RA+ cells. The data stem from a study of shared clonotypes between healthy human individuals. This CDR3 has 12 residues. The germline CDR1 and CDR2 sequences are LNHDA and SQIVND (reference sequence). V lost 6 bases and J 2 bases, leaving 8 bases between the germline ends.

The chain recombines TRBV19 with TRBJ2-7; D is unclear. Sequenced material: naive CD8+ T cells from PBMCs. The clonotype was recovered from a man younger than 30 in good health. Some clones in this sample may be carry-over from other donors' samples. CDR3 residues: CASSHDAYEQYF. The DNA of the CDR3 is TGTGCCAGTAGCCACGACGCCTACGAGCAGTACTTC.